These 4 T cell receptor beta chains were all obtained from the same sample, sequenced in a study of regulatory T cells in long-lasting Graves disease. Arm-PCR of CDR3 regions with iRepertoire HTBI primers generated TCR beta libraries. Each CDR3 protein is one row after TCRdb ran MiXCR on the multiplex PCR reads. This sample yields 250,000 to 300,000 distinct CDR3 sequences, of which 20% to 25% are seen a single time; about 56% belongs to the top ten. Time point indicated: persistent/refractory GD, antithyroid drugs over 5 years with positive TRAb. The TCR library was prepared using RNA isolated from PBMCs. This material consisted of peripheral blood mononuclear cells (PBMCs), taken when the disease was refractory, from a patient treated with antithyroid drugs. These receptor sequences come from a female donor with Graves disease.

The chain carries TRBV6-2 or TRBV6-3 and TRBJ2-2, with D maybe TRBD2 (6 bases). Germline values: CDR1 MNHEY, CDR2 SVGEGT. Trimming left V 0 bases short and J 5 bases short, with 7 bases between. The CDR3 loop spans 14 amino acids. DNA for the CDR3: TGTGCCAGCAGTTACTCGGGGGGAACCGGGGAGCTGTTTTTT. Protein product: CASSYSGGTGELFF.

With respect to this clonotype: Possible read error: a much larger clone is one base away. The V call is TRBV7-9, the J call TRBJ2-7; D might be TRBD1 (6 bases). V was shortened by 5 bases and J by 0 bases, with 11 bases between the two germline ends. This CDR3 region has 14 residues. Germline CDR1 and CDR2: SEHNR and FQNEAQ (reference sequence). CDR3 region: CASSHRDNSYEQYF. In nucleotides, the CDR3 is TGTGCCAGCAGCCACCGGGACAACTCCTACGAGCAGTACTTC.

This clonotype turned up a few times. The V and J genes are TRBV3-1 and TRBJ1-5; D is perhaps TRBD1 (5 bases). Trimming shortened V by 2 bases and J by 6 bases, and 8 bases separated the two germline ends. This CDR3 spans 13 amino acids. CDR1 is LGHDT, CDR2 YNNKEL, per germline (reference sequence). CDR3 residues: CASSQSGGQPQHF. DNA for the CDR3: TGTGCCAGCAGCCAATCGGGGGGTCAGCCCCAGCATTTT.

There are a few counts of this clonotype. The genes are TRBV7-9 and TRBJ1-3; the D gene is possibly TRBD1 (5 bases). The V end lost 6 bases, the J end lost 8 bases, and 11 bases lay between the germline ends. Germline V gene lookup returns CDR1 SEHNR and CDR2 FQNEAQ (reference sequence). This CDR3 comprises 12 residues. CDR3 residues: CASSSLTDTIYF. CDR3 sequence (DNA): TGTGCCAGCAGTTCCCTGACAGACACCATATATTTT. Based on the CDR3 plus reference TRBV7-9 and TRBJ1-3, the full variable domain is DTGVSQNPRHKITKRGQNVTFRCDPISEHNRLYWYRQTLGQGPEFLTYFQNEAQLEKSRLLSDRFSAERPKGSFSTLEIQRTEQGDSAMYLCASSSLTDTIYFGEGSWLTVV.